A selection of T cell receptor beta chains follows, all from one sample in a study of cytomegalovirus exposure and HLA in healthy donors. Sequencing was performed with immunoSEQ multiplex PCR; in TCRdb, only in-frame clones are kept and a portion is missing. The sample includes roughly 180,000 clones, around 78% of them seen just once. The sample consisted of PBMCs. These receptors were collected from a woman aged 50 to 60 in good health and CMV-seropositive. Each CDR3 is given with its conserved first and last residue. Fields, in order: CDR3 DNA, CDR3 protein, D gene, clone size, J gene, V gene. A D gene is named only where the DNA matches it firmly. The size entry is marked missing in some rows and otherwise reads once, few, many or a size class.

CDR3 DNA: TGCGCCAGCAGCTTGGGGTTTGAGGGCGTCACTGAAGCTTTCTTT; CDR3 protein: CASSLGFEGVTEAFF; D gene: NA; clone size: NA; J gene: TRBJ1-1; V gene: TRBV5-1
CDR3 DNA: TGTGCCAGCAGCCGAACCACAGGACCAATGAACACTGAAGCTTTCTTT; CDR3 protein: CASSRTTGPMNTEAFF; D gene: NA; clone size: NA; J gene: TRBJ1-1; V gene: TRBV6-6
CDR3 DNA: TGTGCCACCAGCAGAGATCAATCTCGAAGGGGGTATAATTCACCCCTCCACTTT; CDR3 protein: CATSRDQSRRGYNSPLHF; D gene: NA; clone size: many; J gene: TRBJ1-6; V gene: TRBV15
CDR3 DNA: TGCGCCAGCAGCCTCGGACAGGAGCCGGGGTACACCTTC; CDR3 protein: CASSLGQEPGYTF; D gene: TRBD1; clone size: NA; J gene: TRBJ1-2; V gene: TRBV5-1
CDR3 DNA: TGTGCCAGCAGTTGGGCAGGGGGTCGGGAAAAACTGTTTTTT; CDR3 protein: CASSWAGGREKLFF; D gene: TRBD1; clone size: NA; J gene: TRBJ1-4; V gene: TRBV27
CDR3 DNA: TGTGCCAGCAGGACAAACTCGAATGAGCAGTTCTTC; CDR3 protein: CASRTNSNEQFF; D gene: NA; clone size: once; J gene: TRBJ2-1; V gene: TRBV6-1
CDR3 DNA: TGTGCCTGGGGGGACAGGAGGGACATTCAGTACTTC; CDR3 protein: CAWGDRRDIQYF; D gene: TRBD1; clone size: NA; J gene: TRBJ2-4; V gene: TRBV30
CDR3 DNA: TGTGCTAGCAGCTTATACTCCTACAATGAGCAGTTCTTC; CDR3 protein: CASSLYSYNEQFF; D gene: NA; clone size: NA; J gene: TRBJ2-1; V gene: TRBV7-7
CDR3 DNA: TGTGCCAGCAGTTATTATCCCCATGGGGAGGGAAACACTGAAGCTTTCTTT; CDR3 protein: CASSYYPHGEGNTEAFF; D gene: NA; clone size: NA; J gene: TRBJ1-1; V gene: TRBV6-9
CDR3 DNA: TGTGCCAGCCGACGGGGGGGGAATCAGCCCCAGCATTTT; CDR3 protein: CASRRGGNQPQHF; D gene: NA; clone size: NA; J gene: TRBJ1-5; V gene: TRBV6-5
CDR3 DNA: TGTGCCAGCAGCTTGCAGGGTAACACTGAAGCTTTCTTT; CDR3 protein: CASSLQGNTEAFF; D gene: NA; clone size: NA; J gene: TRBJ1-1; V gene: TRBV11-3
CDR3 DNA: TGTGCCAGCGGTGTAAGACAGGGCTTCTCTGGAAACACCATATATTTT; CDR3 protein: CASGVRQGFSGNTIYF; D gene: TRBD1; clone size: NA; J gene: TRBJ1-3; V gene: TRBV6-1
CDR3 DNA: TGTGCCAGCAGTCTCCTAGGTAGTCGGGACGAGCAGTACTTC; CDR3 protein: CASSLLGSRDEQYF; D gene: NA; clone size: once; J gene: TRBJ2-7; V gene: TRBV27
CDR3 DNA: TGTGCCAGTAGTGAAGATCACGTGACAGGGGTCTATGGCTACACCTTC; CDR3 protein: CASSEDHVTGVYGYTF; D gene: TRBD1; clone size: NA; J gene: TRBJ1-2; V gene: TRBV6-1
CDR3 DNA: TGTGCCATCAGCGGACAGCGCCGAACCTACGAGCAGTACTTC; CDR3 protein: CAISGQRRTYEQYF; D gene: NA; clone size: NA; J gene: TRBJ2-7; V gene: TRBV10-3
CDR3 DNA: TGTGCCACCAGCAGAGGTGCAGCAGCGGGGCAAGAGACCCAGTACTTC; CDR3 protein: CATSRGAAAGQETQYF; D gene: TRBD2; clone size: NA; J gene: TRBJ2-5; V gene: TRBV15
CDR3 DNA: TGTGCCAGCAGCCATTACAGGGAGCCCTACAATGAGCAGTTCTTC; CDR3 protein: CASSHYREPYNEQFF; D gene: NA; clone size: few; J gene: TRBJ2-1; V gene: TRBV5-6
CDR3 DNA: TGCAGCGGCCACTTAGGGACTGGTGAGCAGTACTTC; CDR3 protein: CSGHLGTGEQYF; D gene: NA; clone size: few; J gene: TRBJ2-7; V gene: TRBV29-1
CDR3 DNA: TGTGCCAGCAGCTTCAGGGGGCAATACGAGCAGTACTTC; CDR3 protein: CASSFRGQYEQYF; D gene: TRBD1; clone size: NA; J gene: TRBJ2-7; V gene: TRBV7-2
CDR3 DNA: TGTGCCAGCAGCCGAGGAAGTACCAATCAGCCCCAGCATTTT; CDR3 protein: CASSRGSTNQPQHF; D gene: NA; clone size: NA; J gene: TRBJ1-5; V gene: TRBV6-5
CDR3 DNA: TGTGCCAGCAGCCCCGGGGGTTGGGAGGGGGGGAGGACTGAAGCTTTCTTT; CDR3 protein: CASSPGGWEGGRTEAFF; D gene: NA; clone size: NA; J gene: TRBJ1-1; V gene: TRBV5-4
CDR3 DNA: TGTGCCAGCAGTAAAGCCCGGACAGGGACAACTAACTATGGCTACACCTTC; CDR3 protein: CASSKARTGTTNYGYTF; D gene: TRBD1; clone size: NA; J gene: TRBJ1-2; V gene: TRBV6-1
CDR3 DNA: TGCGCCAGCAGCTTGGGGGCTAGCGGGGTGATCCAAGAGACCCAGTACTTC; CDR3 protein: CASSLGASGVIQETQYF; D gene: TRBD2; clone size: NA; J gene: TRBJ2-5; V gene: TRBV5-1
CDR3 DNA: TGTGCCAGCAGCTTGGACTCCGCTACCCAAGAGACCCAGTACTTC; CDR3 protein: CASSLDSATQETQYF; D gene: NA; clone size: NA; J gene: TRBJ2-5; V gene: TRBV5-4
CDR3 DNA: TGTGCCAGCAGTCTGGGACTAGCGGGGGACCTTAGCACAGATACGCAGTATTTT; CDR3 protein: CASSLGLAGDLSTDTQYF; D gene: TRBD2; clone size: few; J gene: TRBJ2-3; V gene: TRBV2
CDR3 DNA: TGTGCCAGCACCGGGACAGGCACAGATACGCAGTATTTT; CDR3 protein: CASTGTGTDTQYF; D gene: TRBD1; clone size: NA; J gene: TRBJ2-3; V gene: TRBV6-1
CDR3 DNA: TGTGCCAGCAGCCAAGTGGGAGCACCAGAGACCCAGTACTTC; CDR3 protein: CASSQVGAPETQYF; D gene: NA; clone size: NA; J gene: TRBJ2-5; V gene: TRBV14
CDR3 DNA: TGTGCCAGCAGGGAAATGACAGGGGGCATTAATGAAAAACTGTTTTTT; CDR3 protein: CASREMTGGINEKLFF; D gene: TRBD1; clone size: few; J gene: TRBJ1-4; V gene: TRBV6-1
CDR3 DNA: TGCAGCGTTGAGAGCCGACCAGGGCCCTCGAGGGGCTACACCTTC; CDR3 protein: CSVESRPGPSRGYTF; D gene: NA; clone size: few; J gene: TRBJ1-2; V gene: TRBV29-1
CDR3 DNA: TGCGCCAGCAGCTCGAGTAGCGGGGGGGCTTACACCGGGGAGCTGTTTTTT; CDR3 protein: CASSSSSGGAYTGELFF; D gene: TRBD2; clone size: NA; J gene: TRBJ2-2; V gene: TRBV5-1
CDR3 DNA: TGTGCCAGCAGTTACGACAGAAGCTCCTATAATTCACCCCTCCACTTT; CDR3 protein: CASSYDRSSYNSPLHF; D gene: NA; clone size: NA; J gene: TRBJ1-6; V gene: TRBV6-6
CDR3 DNA: TGCGCCAGCAGCCAAGATGGGGCAGGGGGCACTGAAGCTTTCTTT; CDR3 protein: CASSQDGAGGTEAFF; D gene: TRBD1; clone size: NA; J gene: TRBJ1-1; V gene: TRBV4-1
CDR3 DNA: TGTGCCAGCAGCAAAAGGAGGGCCAAAAACATTCAGTACTTC; CDR3 protein: CASSKRRAKNIQYF; D gene: NA; clone size: NA; J gene: TRBJ2-4; V gene: TRBV21-1
CDR3 DNA: TGTGCCATCAGTGGACAGGGAGGCGCCTACGAGCAGTACTTC; CDR3 protein: CAISGQGGAYEQYF; D gene: NA; clone size: once; J gene: TRBJ2-7; V gene: TRBV10-3
CDR3 DNA: TGTGCCAGCAGTGAAGCGCTGGGGGGAGATGATCAGCCCCAGCATTTT; CDR3 protein: CASSEALGGDDQPQHF; D gene: NA; clone size: NA; J gene: TRBJ1-5; V gene: TRBV2
CDR3 DNA: TGCGCCAGCGGGACACAGGGGGGATCGTACGAGCAGTACTTC; CDR3 protein: CASGTQGGSYEQYF; D gene: TRBD1; clone size: NA; J gene: TRBJ2-7; V gene: TRBV5-1
CDR3 DNA: TGTGCCAGCAGTACTTACGGCGGCTACAATCAGCCCCAGCATTTT; CDR3 protein: CASSTYGGYNQPQHF; D gene: NA; clone size: NA; J gene: TRBJ1-5; V gene: TRBV6-6
CDR3 DNA: TGCGCCAGCAGCACTGCCGTGAACACTGAAGCTTTCTTT; CDR3 protein: CASSTAVNTEAFF; D gene: NA; clone size: NA; J gene: TRBJ1-1; V gene: TRBV10-2
CDR3 DNA: TGCGCCAGCAGCGTACGACAGGGGCAGGATGAAAAACTGTTTTTT; CDR3 protein: CASSVRQGQDEKLFF; D gene: TRBD1; clone size: NA; J gene: TRBJ1-4; V gene: TRBV5-1
CDR3 DNA: TGTGCCAGCAGCTCCTCTCAGGCGAACTATGGCTACACCTTC; CDR3 protein: CASSSSQANYGYTF; D gene: NA; clone size: NA; J gene: TRBJ1-2; V gene: TRBV7-9
CDR3 DNA: TGTGCCACACAGACAGGGAACGAGCAGTACTTC; CDR3 protein: CATQTGNEQYF; D gene: TRBD1; clone size: NA; J gene: TRBJ2-7; V gene: TRBV6-6
CDR3 DNA: TGTGCCAGCAGCTCTGGACAGGGGGTGAGCGGGGAGCTGTTTTTT; CDR3 protein: CASSSGQGVSGELFF; D gene: TRBD1; clone size: NA; J gene: TRBJ2-2; V gene: TRBV7-3
CDR3 DNA: TGTGCCAGCAGTGTAGGGACAGCTAATGAAAAACTGTTTTTT; CDR3 protein: CASSVGTANEKLFF; D gene: TRBD1; clone size: NA; J gene: TRBJ1-4; V gene: TRBV6-6
CDR3 DNA: TGTGCCAGCAGTTGGGGGCTCGACTATGGCTACACCTTC; CDR3 protein: CASSWGLDYGYTF; D gene: NA; clone size: NA; J gene: TRBJ1-2; V gene: TRBV7-9
CDR3 DNA: TGTGCCAGCAGCTTAGCTGGGACAGAAGATAAGCCCCAGCATTTT; CDR3 protein: CASSLAGTEDKPQHF; D gene: TRBD1; clone size: NA; J gene: TRBJ1-5; V gene: TRBV7-9
CDR3 DNA: TGCGCCAGCAGCTTGGGGGGCAGTGAAGTACATCCCTACGAGCAGTACTTC; CDR3 protein: CASSLGGSEVHPYEQYF; D gene: NA; clone size: NA; J gene: TRBJ2-7; V gene: TRBV5-1
CDR3 DNA: TGTGCCAGCAGCGTCAATAGCGGGGGCGAGCAGTACTTC; CDR3 protein: CASSVNSGGEQYF; D gene: TRBD2; clone size: few; J gene: TRBJ2-7; V gene: TRBV5-4
CDR3 DNA: TGTGCCATCAGCCAGAATAAAGAGACCCAGTACTTC; CDR3 protein: CAISQNKETQYF; D gene: NA; clone size: NA; J gene: TRBJ2-5; V gene: TRBV10-3